This entry features one TCR beta chain sequence. The clone's antigen remains unknown. Base qualities are not provided; no much larger clone lies one nucleotide away. Every donor was a healthy Caucasian. Three pairs of female monozygotic twins, all aged roughly 18 to 29 years, made up the twin cohort. Positive isolation kits from Invitrogen were used to isolate CD4+ and CD8+ T cell populations. The data were taken from a study of identical twins (TCRdb year 2016). Background on the whole study: TCR alpha and beta repertoires from monozygotic twins, unrelated adults of various ages and cord blood were deep-sequenced to test whether fetal clonotypes persist. Replicate twin experiments were performed at different times using different library preparation protocols to rule out contamination. The full study reports these points: Abundant cord blood beta clonotypes carried fewer insertions; young adult naive repertoires showed a weaker similar trend, while memory repertoires showed none. Recombination models systematically underestimated out-of-frame TCR alpha sharing in monozygotic twins but agreed with sharing between unrelated individuals. Invariant T cells such as MAIT and iNKT could partly confound zero-insertion analyses, though diverse VJ usage argued against this for most clonotypes. Excess twin sharing in beta out-of-frame sequences was weaker because fewer shared sequences lowered the signal-to-noise ratio. Conclusions relied on cross-sectional statistical analysis, since the same donors could not be followed over many years. Compared with coincidental sharing between unrelated individuals, out-of-frame TCR alpha sequences shared between twins showed an excess of sequences with low generation probability.

The protocol used for the library was 5' RACE. The sequencing machine was an Illumina HiSeq 2000. A universal primer binding site was added through template switching, and the final cDNA carried a unique molecular identifier so that TCR cDNA molecules could be counted accurately. Specific primers in the conserved constant-segment region were used to synthesize first-strand cDNA for the TCR alpha and beta chains. Each cDNA library was double barcoded, with a SMART-Mk sample barcode plus Illumina barcodes, to control for contamination. TruSeq adapter sequences, together with Illumina sample barcodes, were added in two successive PCR steps. The TCR alpha and beta cDNA libraries were sequenced on the Illumina HiSeq platform using custom primers. In the original analysis: Unique molecular identifiers were extracted from raw reads with MiGEC, and CDR3 positions were determined with MiXCR. Recombination models were inferred per individual with the repgenHMM and IGoR tools using an EM algorithm. The analysis of shared clonotypes was done with the tcR package in R, with sharing normalized by the product of cloneset sizes. To study raw recombination free of thymic and clonal selection effects, out-of-frame nonproductive sequences were analyzed. TCRdb reprocessed the public reads (quality trimming at Q25 with fastp, clone calling with MiXCR) and kept in-frame beta chains. Here each entry gathers all rows of one CDR3 protein and keeps the most common genes and DNA. TCRdb, not the original authors, processed these V and J calls. This sample gives about 470,000 distinct CDR3 sequences in total; roughly 24% of them show up just once. Clones ranked in the top ten supply about 3% of the sample.

Inclusive of the bounding cysteine and phenylalanine, the CDR3 is 13 residues long. Only the CDR3 DNA is retained, 39 bases long and in frame from the first base. The junction shows trimming of 4 bases on V and 5 bases on J, and the gene matches do not reach 3 bases of it. From a lookup of the germline V gene, CDR1 and CDR2 are SGHDT and YYEEEE. These same data were also listed under a study on T cells expressing NK-cell markers. As noted in the second study: Three sorted T-cell subsets (CD3+CD56+NKG2C+, CD3+CD56+NKG2C- and CD3+CD56-NKG2C+) from about 8 donors had their TCR beta-chain repertoires profiled. Among the eight sequenced donors, seven were HCMV-seropositive and one was HCMV-seronegative. To restrict sorting to alphabetaTCR-expressing T cells, an anti-gammadeltaTCR antibody was added in several experiments. In roughly 6 donors, the dominant CD3+CD56+NKG2C+ clonotypes ranked among the top 10 CD8+ clonotypes, making up roughly 1.0-7.0% of CD8+ T cells. Those dominant clonotypes were again the most abundant among CD3+CD56-NKG2C+ cells in four donors, at about 28.3-65%. Whether the expanded NKG2C-expressing T cell clones were specific for HCMV antigens was left unclear. The study sequenced eight donors, all healthy volunteers chosen at random: three men and five women. A commercial ELISA kit detecting HCMV-specific IgG in serum was used to determine HCMV serostatus. MIGEC handled demultiplexing of the reads and grouping by UMI, while MiTCR was used to assemble and quantify clonotypes. To remove erroneous sequences, TCR cDNA sequences were retained only when supported by two or more reads. The tcR package was used for downstream repertoire analysis, with clonotypes matched between fractions based on CDR3 nucleotide sequence plus V segment. Antigen specificity was annotated against VDJdb with VDJmatch, allowing one amino acid substitution in CDR3.

The sequenced sample consisted of CD4+ T cells sorted from blood. The rearrangement combines TRBV5-6 with TRBJ2-5; 9 bases in between match TRBD1. This receptor was identified in a young woman in good health. The CDR3 is CASSVDRGETQYF. In nucleotide form, the sequence is TGTGCCAGCAGCGTGGACAGGGGCGAGACCCAGTACTTC.